The present TCR beta chain was sequenced within a study of blood T cell repertoires in COVID-19. V was clipped by 0 bases and J by 15 bases, with 10 bases between them. The germline gives CDR1 SGHTS, CDR2 YDEGEE. CDR3 length: 11 residues. In the original analysis: Amplifying reference gene primers gave estimates of nucleated cell counts. Sequenced by immunoSEQ multiplex PCR; TCRdb stores in-frame clones only, minus some. V, J and clone size derive from that table, while D and trimming were established from the DNA sequence. This sample has over 110,000 clones, with 84% found just once. The chain has TRBV5-8 and TRBJ2-1; D not resolved. The source of this sequence is a man aged 45-65 years in a cohort exposed to, infected with or recovered from COVID-19 (not recorded which). Sequenced: PBMCs or T cells enriched from blood (not recorded which). The CDR3: CASSLVPHMFF. The CDR3 DNA reads TGTGCCAGCAGCTTGGTGCCCCACATGTTCTTC.